Detailed here is one TCR beta chain. The antigen is not known. The entry originates in a study of long-term antiretroviral therapy in people with HIV. Study-level points and caveats: An increase in diversity followed ART, yet levels stayed below transplant donor controls. Before ART, certain clones expanded, and these dominated the repertoire at all time points.

The CDR3 is 15 amino acids. Looked up from germline, CDR1 is SGDLS and CDR2 is YYNGEE. The V gene end was trimmed by 4 bases and the J gene end by 5 bases; junction bases not matched to a gene: 8. Samples were assayed with immunoSEQ v3.0 at survey level. The method was immunoSEQ multiplex PCR; TCRdb's version includes in-frame clones alone and lacks a portion of them. The table records roughly 23,000 clones, around four fifths of them present only once. This TCR derives from a man aged 30 to 39 with HIV. This material consisted of unsorted PBMCs, taken almost 6 years after starting antiretroviral therapy. The rearrangement links TRBV9 to TRBJ2-3; TRBD1 aligns across 9 bases. The CDR3 reads CASSTGQGNVDTQYF. CDR3 nucleotides: TGTGCCAGCAGCACTGGACAGGGGAATGTAGATACGCAGTATTTT.